Following are 30 T cell receptor beta chains from one sample sequenced in a study of tumor-infiltrating lymphocytes in oesophageal squamous cell carcinoma. TCRdb re-called the PCR reads through MiXCR, storing one row per CDR3 protein. The repertoire has some 22,000 distinct CDR3 sequences, around 35% of them found once; the top ten carry 9% to 13%. The material sequenced was esophageal tumor tissue. These receptors were collected from a male donor with esophageal squamous cell carcinoma.

This clonotype was detected a few times. This chain uses TRBV7-3 with TRBJ2-5; possibly TRBD1 or TRBD2 for D (5 bases each). The DNA end is a closer match to TRBJ2-1, so the J assignment may be wrong. CDR1 is SGHTA, CDR2 FQGTGA, per germline. This CDR3 is 17 amino acids long. DNA of the CDR3: TGTGCCAGCAGCTTATTCCCCGGGACCCCTATATACAATGAGCAGTTCTTC. This gives the protein CASSLFPGTPIYNEQFF.

This sequence joins TRBV7-3 and TRBJ2-5; 16 positions agree with TRBD2. The germline gives CDR1 SGHTA, CDR2 FQGTGA. The ends lost 1 base at V and 5 bases at J; junction bases unmatched: 4. The CDR3 length is 17 residues. In nucleotides, the CDR3 is TGTGCCAGCAGCTTAATGGGACTAGCGGGAGGGCCGGAGACCCAGTACTTC. Its translation: CASSLMGLAGGPETQYF.

The V and J genes are TRBV6-2 or TRBV6-3 and TRBJ2-1, with 8 bases identical to TRBD1. The J call could be wrong; TRBJ2-7 is a better fit for the DNA end. The CDR3 consists of 16 residues. The germline V gene has CDR1 MNHEY and CDR2 SVGEGT. The CDR3 DNA sequence: TGTGCCAGCAGACTAAAGGGGACAGGACCTTTTTACGAGCAGTACTTC. Its translation is CASRLKGTGPFYEQYF.

With regard to this clonotype: Without the conserved terminal phenylalanine or tryptophan, this CDR3 likely stems from a read error. No DNA is shown, since the ends of the CDR3 on it are uncertain; the CDR3 is the one TCRdb lists. The chain carries TRBV11-2 and TRBJ2-7; the tabulated D call, TRBD1, remains unverified against the DNA. CDR1 is SGHAT and CDR2 is FQNNGV in the germline V gene. The CDR3 region is 21 residues in length, termini included. The CDR3 region is CASSLGGGEGGANIYGYTFGS.

The J gene is TRBJ2-4, the V gene TRBV7-6; D gene uncertain. The CDR3 spans 12 residues. Trimming took off 0 bases at V and 13 bases at J, with 10 bases between the two ends. From germline, CDR1 is SGHVS and CDR2 FNYEAQ. In DNA, the CDR3 is TGTGCCAGCAGCTTAGCGATGAGCAGACAGTACTTC. This gives the protein CASSLAMSRQYF.

This clonotype has more than one count but fewer than ten. Compared with germline, one end of the junction differs, possibly owing to a read error. The gene calls are TRBV7-2 and TRBJ2-1; 10 positions match TRBD1. Germline lookup yields CDR1 SGHTA and CDR2 FQGNSA. The CDR3 is 15 residues long. CDR3 bases: TGTGCCAGCAGCCGACAGGGGGCCAGTAATTCACCCCTCCACTTC. Amino acids: CASSRQGASNSPLHF.

This clonotype was detected only once. A much bigger clone sits one base away, suggesting this may be a read error. CDR3 DNA sequence: TGTGCCAGCAGTTACCCCGCCCTTCTCTCCAGGGGCGAGCAGTCCTTC. Translating gives CASSYPALLSRGEQSF. V gene TRBV6-2 or TRBV6-3 combines with J gene TRBJ2-1; D is perhaps TRBD1 (6 bases). Looked up from germline, CDR1 is MNHEY and CDR2 is SVGEGT. The CDR3 sequence is 16 residues long.

This clonotype was picked up a small number of times. The CDR3 coding sequence is TGCGCCAGCAGCCAACGACAAGGCGGGAGGGCGGGTAATAAGCAGTACTTC. Its translation is CASSQRQGGRAGNKQYF. The chain is built from TRBV4-1 and TRBJ2-7, with 9 positions matching TRBD2. This CDR3 spans 17 amino acids. Germline V gene lookup returns CDR1 MGHRA and CDR2 YSYEKL. The V gene end was trimmed by 2 bases and the J gene end by 8 bases; junction bases not matched to a gene: 16.

This clonotype was observed a handful of times. V gene TRBV7-8 combines with J gene TRBJ2-1, with 11 bases identical to TRBD2. The closer fit of TRBJ2-7 to the DNA end suggests the J call may be wrong. The CDR3 is 18 residues long. Germline values: CDR1 SGHVS, CDR2 FQNEAQ. The CDR3 loop is CASSLLLAGGESVLEQYF. CDR3 nucleotide sequence: TGTGCCAGCAGCTTATTGCTAGCGGGAGGAGAGAGCGTCCTCGAGCAGTACTTC.

This rearrangement joins TRBV6-6 to TRBJ2-5; D is ambiguous. With the DNA end fitting TRBJ2-7 better, the J assignment may be wrong. This CDR3 comprises 15 residues. The germline gives CDR1 MNHNY, CDR2 SVGAGI (reference sequence). CDR3 bases: TGTGCCAGCAGTTACGTACATTCAGGAGACTACGAGCAGTACTTC. Translation: CASSYVHSGDYEQYF.

By frequency in the sample, this clonotype is medium-sized. This chain links TRBV7-9 with TRBJ2-7; D may be TRBD1 or TRBD2 (6 bases each). V was clipped by 5 bases and J by 3 bases, with 11 bases between them. Germline CDR1 SEHNR, CDR2 FQNEAQ (reference sequence). The CDR3 has 13 amino acids. CDR3 residues: CASSIGGGYEQYF. For the CDR3, the DNA is TGTGCCAGCAGCATTGGAGGGGGCTACGAGCAGTACTTC.

V and J are TRBV6-1 and TRBJ2-5, with D perhaps TRBD1 (5 bases). The DNA matches TRBJ2-1 better at its end, which makes the J call doubtful. The CDR3 is made up of 11 amino acids. CDR1 is MNHNS and CDR2 is SASEGT in the germline V gene. CDR3 in amino acids: CASSEGHRQFF. The CDR3 DNA follows: TGTGCCAGCAGTGAGGGGCATCGACAGTTCTTC.

The V gene is TRBV7-6, the J gene TRBJ2-4; the match to TRBD2 covers 9 bases. From germline, CDR1 is SGHVS and CDR2 FNYEAQ. With 1 base clipped from V and 13 bases from J, the junction kept 26 bases outside the gene matches. This CDR3 region has 20 residues. CDR3 protein: CASSLVQGTSRVVSYNEQYF. The CDR3 DNA sequence: TGTGCCAGCAGCTTAGTACAAGGGACTAGCAGGGTAGTGTCCTACAATGAGCAGTACTTC.

The rearrangement joins TRBV7-9 to TRBJ2-5, with D perhaps given as TRBD1 or TRBD2 (6 bases each). The DNA end is more similar to TRBJ2-1, so the J call may be wrong. The CDR3 extends over 14 amino acids. Germline V lookup: CDR1 SEHNR, CDR2 FQNEAQ (reference sequence). For the CDR3, the DNA is TGTGCCAGCAGCTTTTCGGGGGCCTCGGGTGAGCAGTTCTTC. Translated: CASSFSGASGEQFF.

The count of this clonotype is one. This sequence joins TRBV7-8 and TRBJ2-3, with 9 bases that match TRBD1. The CDR3 is made up of 18 amino acids. Germline V gene lookup returns CDR1 SGHVS and CDR2 FQNEAQ. J gave up 5 bases and V 1 base, and 13 bases lay outside the gene matches. The CDR3 nucleotides read TGTGCCAGCAGCTTAGGCCCGGGAGCAGGGACAGGGATAGATACGCAGTATTTT. This sequence encodes CASSLGPGAGTGIDTQYF.

This clonotype has at least ten counts. The V and J genes are TRBV7-9 and TRBJ2-1; D not certain. Trimming shortened V by 5 bases and J by 2 bases, and 16 bases separated the two germline ends. Germline lookup yields CDR1 SEHNR and CDR2 FQNEAQ (reference sequence). This CDR3 has 16 residues. The CDR3 loop reads CASSRLGQLTYNEQFF. CDR3 nucleotide sequence: TGTGCCAGCAGCCGCCTAGGGCAGCTGACCTACAATGAGCAGTTCTTC.

This clonotype was picked up many times. The rearrangement joins TRBV11-2 to TRBJ2-5, with D possibly matching TRBD2 (5 bases). Germline V lookup: CDR1 SGHAT, CDR2 FQNNGV. Trimming removed 1 base at V and 3 bases at J, with 21 bases between. This CDR3 is built from 18 residues. The CDR3 bases are TGTGCCAGCAGCTTAGTACGGGTGTCGGGGAGCCGAAAAGAGACCCAGTACTTC. Translated, it gives CASSLVRVSGSRKETQYF. The whole variable domain, filled in from reference TRBV11-2 and TRBJ2-5, reads EAGVAQSPRYKIIEKRQSVAFWCNPISGHATLYWYQQILGQGPKLLIQFQNNGVVDDSQLPKDRFSAERLKGVDSTLKIQPAKLEDSAVYLCASSLVRVSGSRKETQYFGPGTRLLVL.

The chain couples TRBV10-2 to TRBJ2-2; maybe TRBD2 (6 bases). The CDR3 loop spans 16 amino acids. V gave up 4 bases and J gave up 4 bases, with 16 bases separating them. Germline V gives CDR1 WSHSY, CDR2 SAAADI. CDR3 in amino acids: CASSGGDSGSTGELFF. Written as DNA, the CDR3 is TGCGCCAGCAGTGGAGGAGATAGCGGATCCACCGGGGAGCTGTTTTTT.

Concerning this clonotype itself: The CDR3 ends on some other residue instead of the conserved phenylalanine or tryptophan, so this is likely a read error. No DNA is shown, since the ends of the CDR3 on it are uncertain; the CDR3 is the one TCRdb lists. V and J are TRBV7-2 and TRBJ2-1; TRBD1, as called in the table, went unchecked against the DNA. Germline V gives CDR1 SGHTA, CDR2 FQGNSA. The CDR3 is 15 residues long, counting both termini. The CDR3 is CASSFGRGHGYTFGS.

This chain links TRBV6-1 with TRBJ2-7; the match to TRBD1 covers 10 bases. The J call is doubtful: the DNA matches TRBJ2-5 better. This CDR3 has 16 residues. The germline V gene has CDR1 MNHNS and CDR2 SASEGT. CDR3 coding DNA: TGTGCCAGCAGTTCCGTCGGACAGGGGGTACAAGAGACCCAGTACTTC. Translated: CASSSVGQGVQETQYF.

This clonotype was seen at least ten times. This chain links TRBV6-6 with TRBJ1-2; TRBD1 might be the D (6 bases). Trimming took 0 bases from V and 4 from J, leaving 15 bases between them. This CDR3 contains 16 residues. Germline values: CDR1 MNHNY, CDR2 SVGAGI (reference sequence). CDR3 in amino acids: CASSYSRPGAGYGYTF. For the CDR3, the DNA is TGTGCCAGCAGTTACTCGAGGCCGGGGGCAGGCTATGGCTACACCTTC.

Sample share makes this clonotype medium-sized. The genes are TRBV6-6 and TRBJ2-7; D could derive from TRBD1 or TRBD2 (5 bases each). This CDR3 spans 15 amino acids. V was trimmed by 0 bases and J by 9 bases, leaving 18 bases between them. CDR1 is MNHNY and CDR2 is SVGAGI in the germline V gene (reference sequence). The CDR3 DNA reads as TGTGCCAGCAGTTACTCGGGGCTAGCTGCTGGGATGCAGTACTTC. This sequence encodes CASSYSGLAAGMQYF.

This clonotype was observed at least ten times. V and J are TRBV14 and TRBJ2-7; D is unresolved. Germline values: CDR1 SGHDN, CDR2 FVKESK. CDR3 size: 11 residues. With 4 bases removed from V and 4 bases from J, the gap between germline ends came to 5 bases. Here the CDR3 reads CASSLGYEQYF. The CDR3 DNA follows: TGTGCCAGCAGCCTAGGTTACGAGCAGTACTTC.

This clonotype is labeled medium-sized (0.01 to 0.1%). This chain joins TRBV6-6 and TRBJ2-1, with D perhaps being TRBD1 or TRBD2 (5 bases each). The J call may not be correct, given that the DNA end is closer to TRBJ2-7. The CDR3 contains 17 residues. The V gene's germline CDR1 is MNHNY and CDR2 SVGAGI (reference sequence). CDR3 residues: CASSYTAGTHSYNEQYF. The DNA for the CDR3 is TGTGCCAGCAGTTACACCGCCGGGACCCACTCCTACAATGAGCAGTACTTC.

Comments on this clonotype: Relative to the germline gene, one junction end is altered; a read error may explain this. The chain uses TRBV7-6 and TRBJ2-5; no reliable D call. TRBJ2-1 explains the end of the DNA better; the J call may be wrong. The germline CDR1 and CDR2 sequences are SGHVS and FNYEAQ. The CDR3 runs to 13 residues. The CDR3, as DNA: TGTGCTAGCAGCTTACGACCCGAGAATGAGCAGTTCTTC. Translated, it gives CASSLRPENEQFF.

A word on this clonotype: This clone may be a read error of a much larger clone one base away. This chain links TRBV27 with TRBJ2-7; 7 nucleotides match TRBD1. CDR3 length: 13 residues. CDR1 and CDR2 (germline): MNHEY, SMNVEV (reference sequence). V shed 7 bases, J shed 7 bases, and the junction held 10 bases outside the gene matches. CDR3 protein: CASTSGQYNEQYF. The CDR3 bases are TGTGCCAGCACTTCGGGACAGTACAATGAGCAGTACTTC.

The sample holds many counts of this clonotype. The chain uses TRBV28 and TRBJ2-1, with TRBD2 matching 7 bases. Germline V gives CDR1 MDHEN, CDR2 SYDVKM. V trimming: 5 bases; J trimming: 8 bases; junction bases outside the gene matches: 3. The CDR3 runs to 12 residues. As DNA, the CDR3 is TGTGCCAGCAGTCGACTAGCAGATGAGCAGTTCTTC. The encoded protein is CASSRLADEQFF.

The chain combines TRBV7-2 with TRBJ2-5; D is possibly TRBD1 (5 bases). The J call may be faulty, since TRBJ2-1 better matches the DNA end. Germline V CDR1 and CDR2: SGHTA, FQGNSA. This CDR3 has 12 amino acids. The CDR3 coding sequence is TGTGCCAGCAGGCGCCTAGGGGATGAGCAGTTCTTC. Protein sequence: CASRRLGDEQFF.

This sequence joins TRBV12-3 or TRBV12-4 and TRBJ2-3; 8 bases align to TRBD1. The CDR3 runs to 15 residues. Trimming removed 6 bases from V and 3 bases from J; junction bases left unmatched: 8. The CDR3 coding sequence is TGTGCCAGCAGGCCCAGGACAGGGACGACAGATACGCAGTATTTT. It yields the protein CASRPRTGTTDTQYF.

This clonotype was counted a single time. The conserved closing phenylalanine or tryptophan is absent in this CDR3, likely reflecting a read error. No DNA is shown, since the ends of the CDR3 on it are uncertain; the CDR3 is the one TCRdb lists. V is TRBV7-2 and J is TRBJ2-3; the table calls TRBD2, which could not be checked here. Germline loops: CDR1 SGHTA, CDR2 FQGNSA. From its first to its last residue, the CDR3 has 18 amino acids. CDR3 amino acids: CASSLGLAGGLDEQYFGA.